These 15 T cell receptor beta chains originate from one sample sequenced in a study of control samples from healthy donors and cancer patients. Method: immunoSEQ multiplex PCR; TCRdb's copy keeps in-frame clones and lacks some. This table holds some 110,000 clones, 88% found once. Sequencing was carried out using blood. The receptors were sampled from an older woman in good health.

This chain uses TRBV4-2 with TRBJ2-7; D ambiguous. The germline gives CDR1 LGHNA, CDR2 YNFKEQ. V was clipped by 0 bases and J by 6 bases, with 6 bases between them. This CDR3 comprises 12 residues. CDR3 in DNA: TGTGCCAGCAGCCAAGAGTGGGGCGAGCAGTACTTC. Encoded protein: CASSQEWGEQYF.

The chain has TRBV18 and TRBJ2-7; TRBD1 might be the D (6 bases). CDR1 and CDR2 from the germline V gene are KGHSH and LQKENI. The V gene lost 3 bases and the J gene lost 7 bases, with 19 bases spanning the gap. The CDR3 sequence is 15 residues long. The chain's CDR3 is CASSPLGGPTGEQYF. In nucleotides, the CDR3 is TGTGCCAGCTCACCGTTAGGGGGACCGACGGGGGAGCAGTACTTC. The variable domain in full, with the rest retrieved from reference TRBV18 and TRBJ2-7, is NAGVMQNPRHLVRRRGQEARLRCSPMKGHSHVYWYRQLPEEGLKFMVYLQKENIIDESGMPKERFSAEFPKEGPSILRIQQVVRGDSAAYFCASSPLGGPTGEQYFGPGTRLTVT.

For this clone: Other nucleotide sequences in the sample specify the same CDR3. The rearrangement joins TRBV11-2 to TRBJ1-2; D gene uncertain. The CDR3 is 13 residues long. Germline V gives CDR1 SGHAT, CDR2 FQNNGV. With 0 bases removed from V and 2 bases from J, the gap between germline ends came to 4 bases. CDR3: CASSLEQNYGYTF. Written as DNA, the CDR3 is TGTGCCAGCAGCTTAGAACAAAACTATGGCTACACCTTC.

J is TRBJ2-5 and V is TRBV24-1; tentative D call: TRBD2 (7 bases). Germline V CDR1 and CDR2: KGHDR, SFDVKD. The CDR3 covers 13 residues. V was pared by 5 bases and J by 5 bases, with 11 bases between. CDR3 DNA sequence: TGTGCCACCAGTGGGGGGGGCCGGGAGACCCAGTACTTC. Residues: CATSGGGRETQYF.

This chain links TRBV5-5 with TRBJ2-1; TRBD2 aligns across 10 bases. CDR1 SGHKS and CDR2 YYEKEE come from the germline V gene (reference sequence). V shed 0 bases and J 8 bases; nucleotides not matched to a gene: 5. This CDR3 has 15 residues. The CDR3 nucleotides are TGTGCCAGCAGCTTGGATAGCGGGGGGATGTATGAGCAGTTCTTC. Translated, it gives CASSLDSGGMYEQFF.

The chain is built from TRBV19 and TRBJ1-1; TRBD1 matches at 7 bases. V lost 4 bases and J lost 5; bases outside the gene matches: 7. This CDR3 region has 14 residues. The V gene's germline CDR1 is LNHDA and CDR2 SQIVND (reference sequence). The CDR3 protein is CASSTPGGRTEAFF. CDR3 in DNA: TGTGCCAGTAGTACTCCAGGGGGGCGGACTGAAGCTTTCTTT.

CDR3 sequence: CASSLDTGTQYF. As DNA, the CDR3 is TGTGCCAGCAGCCTGGACACGGGAACCCAGTACTTC. V usage is TRBV11-2 and J usage is TRBJ2-5; either TRBD1 or TRBD2 may supply D (5 bases each). V dropped 5 bases and J dropped 8 bases, with 12 bases sitting between them. Germline CDR1 reads SGHAT; CDR2 reads FQNNGV. The CDR3 is 12 amino acids.

The genes are TRBV9 and TRBJ1-6; TRBD1 might be the D (5 bases). Germline V gene data show CDR1 as SGDLS and CDR2 as YYNGEE. The germline V and J ends were trimmed by 7 bases and 7 bases, with 15 bases remaining between them. The CDR3 is 14 residues long. Written as DNA, the CDR3 is TGTGCCAGCGGCGAGGGGTCGGGGAATTCACCCCTCCACTTT. This encodes CASGEGSGNSPLHF.

The chain is built from TRBV6-4 and TRBJ1-4, with D unclear. Between the trimmed V and J ends, which lost 3 bases and 4 bases, there was a span of 12 bases. This CDR3 is 15 amino acids long. CDR1 and CDR2 from the germline V gene are MRHNA and SNTAGT. CDR3 DNA: TGTGCCAGCAGTGAGAATGGACTAGATAATGAAAAACTGTTTTTT. Amino acid sequence: CASSENGLDNEKLFF.

The rearrangement links TRBV10-3 to TRBJ1-1; perhaps TRBD1 as D (5 bases). V lost 0 bases and J lost 1, with 9 bases in between. The CDR3 runs 15 residues. CDR1 is ENHRY, CDR2 SYGVKD, per germline. The CDR3 nucleotides are TGTGCCATCAGTGAGTCGTTCGGACAGAACACTGAAGCTTTCTTT. It encodes CAISESFGQNTEAFF.

The chain couples TRBV5-6 to TRBJ1-5; D gene ambiguous. The V gene lost 4 bases and the J gene lost 4 bases, with 6 bases spanning the gap. Germline CDR1 SGHDT, CDR2 YYEEEE. This CDR3 contains 12 residues. The CDR3: CASSGRNQPQHF. Written as DNA, the CDR3 is TGTGCCAGCAGCGGGCGTAATCAGCCCCAGCATTTT.

The chain uses TRBV5-1 and TRBJ2-2; D is perhaps TRBD2 (6 bases). The germline V and J ends were trimmed by 1 base and 1 base, with 20 bases remaining between them. CDR3 length: 19 residues. Germline values: CDR1 SGHRS, CDR2 YFSETQ. This CDR3 reads CASSLPHGRGTLNTGELFF. The CDR3 DNA reads as TGCGCCAGCAGCTTGCCCCATGGGCGGGGTACGCTGAACACCGGGGAGCTGTTTTTT.

The CDR3 reads CASSTRLGSEQYF. The DNA of the CDR3 is TGTGCCAGCAGTACTCGGTTAGGTAGCGAGCAGTACTTC. The chain uses TRBV2 and TRBJ2-7; unclear D gene. Germline V CDR1 and CDR2: SNHLY, FYNNEI. V was clipped by 5 bases and J by 6 bases, with 14 bases between them. There are 13 residues in the CDR3. The entire variable domain, with the rest obtained from reference TRBV2 and TRBJ2-7, is as follows: EPEVTQTPSHQVTQMGQEVILRCVPISNHLYFYWYRQILGQKVEFLVSFYNNEISEKSEIFDDQFSVERPDGSNFTLKIRSTKLEDSAMYFCASSTRLGSEQYFGPGTRLTVT.

This clone turned up a few times. V gene TRBV13 combines with J gene TRBJ2-1; D could derive from TRBD1 or TRBD2 (6 bases each). Trimming pared 0 bases from V and 6 bases from J, leaving 12 bases between. Germline V gives CDR1 PRHDT, CDR2 FYEKMQ (reference sequence). There are 15 residues in the CDR3. CDR3 coding DNA: TGTGCCAGCAGCTTAGGACAGGGAGGTTTCAATGAGCAGTTCTTC. This sequence encodes CASSLGQGGFNEQFF.

V is TRBV10-1 and J is TRBJ2-1; 8 nucleotides match TRBD1. CDR1 and CDR2 (germline): WNHNN, SYGVQD (reference sequence). CDR3 length equals 13 residues. V dropped 6 bases and J dropped 10; count of bases not matched to a gene: 8. CDR3 in DNA: TGCGCCAGCAGCTTTAGACAGGGGAAAGAGCAGTTCTTC. Residues: CASSFRQGKEQFF.